This record concerns one TCR beta chain sequence. With 2 bases removed from V and 7 bases from J, the gap between germline ends came to 10 bases. This CDR3 is 14 amino acids long. Germline CDR1 reads SGDLS; CDR2 reads YYNGEE. This specimen belongs to a study of blood T cell repertoires in COVID-19. At the level of the study: Sites in the United States, Italy and Spain provided acute and convalescent COVID-19 samples.

Per the original methods: Estimates of nucleated cell counts were drawn from the amplification of reference gene primers. Assay used: immunoSEQ multiplex PCR; TCRdb lists only in-frame clones, some missing. The V and J calls and clone size are taken from that table; D and trimming were inferred from the DNA. The sample holds fewer than 35,000 clones, roughly four fifths seen once. This clonotype was sampled from a man between 65 and 85 years old with acute or convalescent COVID-19. The chain has TRBV9 and TRBJ1-6; unclear D gene. Sequenced material: peripheral blood. This chain's CDR3 is CASSVAGRNSPLHF. DNA for the CDR3: TGTGCCAGCAGCGTCGCAGGTCGGAATTCACCCCTCCACTTT.